This TCR beta chain came from a study of cytomegalovirus exposure and HLA in healthy donors. The primer mix had 60 Vbeta and 13 Jbeta primers. Method: immunoSEQ multiplex PCR; TCRdb's copy keeps in-frame clones and lacks some. There are 150,000 or so clones in the sample; 75% to 80% occur only once, and over 0.95% lies in the top ten. The V end lost 7 bases, the J end lost 4 bases, and 19 bases lay between the germline ends. Per the germline V gene, CDR1 is LNHDA and CDR2 is SQIVND (reference sequence). The CDR3 has 15 residues. The TCR sequence derives from a woman aged 45-65 years in good health and CMV-seropositive. What was sequenced was PBMCs. The rearrangement links TRBV19 to TRBJ1-2; D remains ambiguous. The CDR3 nucleotides read TGTGCCAGTACCATATCCTCTATAGGGAGCTATGGCTACACCTTC. Its protein product is CASTISSIGSYGYTF. The full variable domain, rest sourced from reference TRBV19 and TRBJ1-2, is DGGITQSPKYLFRKEGQNVTLSCEQNLNHDAMYWYRQDPGQGLRLIYYSQIVNDFQKGDIAEGYSVSREKKESFPLTVTSAQKNPTAFYLCASTISSIGSYGYTFGSGTRLTVV.